These 12 T cell receptor beta chains were sequenced from one sample in a study of cytomegalovirus exposure and HLA in healthy donors. PCR employed 60 Vbeta and 13 Jbeta primers. This table comes from immunoSEQ multiplex PCR, and its TCRdb copy is limited to in-frame clones, with some not included. The data show just over 150,000 clones, and the top ten clones hold about 2.2%. The sample consisted of PBMCs. These receptors were obtained from a man aged 25 to 40 in good health and CMV-seronegative.

The J gene is TRBJ1-5, the V gene TRBV2; no clear D gene. The ends were cut back, 1 base at V and 4 bases at J, with 8 bases in the middle. The CDR3 runs 14 residues. Per the germline V gene, CDR1 is SNHLY and CDR2 is FYNNEI. The CDR3 is CASSEGEKNQPQHF. The CDR3, as DNA: TGTGCCAGCAGTGAAGGGGAGAAAAATCAGCCCCAGCATTTT.

The chain recombines TRBV6-4 with TRBJ1-2, with D hard to call. Trimming took off 4 bases at V and 1 base at J, with 16 bases between the two ends. Germline V gene data show CDR1 as MRHNA and CDR2 as SNTAGT. CDR3 length: 16 amino acids. Written as DNA, the CDR3 is TGTGCCAGCAGTGTCGGGATCCTTCACAATAACTATGGCTACACCTTC. Protein sequence: CASSVGILHNNYGYTF.

J is TRBJ2-7 and V is TRBV9; the D gene is possibly TRBD2 (6 bases). The CDR3 totals 14 residues. Trimming pared 0 bases from V and 0 bases from J, leaving 7 bases between. Germline assignment: CDR1 SGDLS and CDR2 YYNGEE. CDR3 sequence reads: CASSVVGSSYEQYF. CDR3 in DNA: TGTGCCAGCAGCGTAGTCGGGAGCTCCTACGAGCAGTACTTC.

V and J are TRBV7-9 and TRBJ2-7, with D perhaps matching TRBD2 (5 bases). The CDR3 length is 13 residues. V was pared by 7 bases and J by 1 base, with 11 bases between. Looked up from germline, CDR1 is SEHNR and CDR2 is FQNEAQ (reference sequence). CDR3 nucleotide sequence: TGTGCCAGCAATAAGGAGCGGTCCTACGAGCAGTACTTC. Protein sequence: CASNKERSYEQYF.

The gene calls are TRBV27 and TRBJ2-1, with D unclear. This CDR3 is 11 amino acids long. Germline CDR1 and CDR2: MNHEY and SMNVEV (reference sequence). Trimming shortened V by 3 bases and J by 8 bases, and 5 bases separated the two germline ends. The CDR3 is CASSFRDEQFF. The CDR3 DNA reads TGTGCCAGCAGTTTTCGCGATGAGCAGTTCTTC.

This chain uses TRBV4-2 with TRBJ2-3; 7 nucleotides match TRBD2. V shed 4 bases and J 2 bases; nucleotides not matched to a gene: 12. The CDR3 loop spans 17 amino acids. The germline CDR1 and CDR2 sequences are LGHNA and YNFKEQ. The CDR3 loop reads CASSPNPPSGYTDTQYF. The CDR3 DNA is TGTGCCAGCAGCCCGAACCCACCTAGCGGCTACACAGATACGCAGTATTTT.

V gene TRBV11-3 combines with J gene TRBJ2-2, with 8 bases fitting TRBD1. Germline values: CDR1 SGHNT, CDR2 YENEEA. This CDR3 spans 14 amino acids. The ends lost 5 bases at V and 5 bases at J; junction bases unmatched: 4. The CDR3 DNA sequence: TGTGCCAGCAGCCCCCGGGACAGGACCGGGGAGCTGTTTTTT. Encoded protein: CASSPRDRTGELFF.

The chain links TRBV7-3 to TRBJ2-2; 12 bases fit TRBD2. The ends lost 6 bases at V and 7 bases at J; junction bases unmatched: 9. Germline V gene data show CDR1 as SGHTA and CDR2 as FQGTGA. This CDR3 is built from 16 residues. The CDR3 DNA sequence: TGTGCCAGCAGTCGACTAGCGGGAGTATTGGGCGGGGAGCTGTTTTTT. It codes for CASSRLAGVLGGELFF.

This chain connects TRBV9 to TRBJ1-4, with 7 nucleotides matching TRBD1. This CDR3 has 16 residues. V trimming: 0 bases; J trimming: 3 bases; junction bases outside the gene matches: 5. CDR1 and CDR2 (germline): SGDLS, YYNGEE. The CDR3 loop reads CASSVGGQTSNEKLFF. The CDR3 nucleotides read TGTGCCAGCAGCGTAGGGGGACAGACCTCTAATGAAAAACTGTTTTTT.

The V and J genes are TRBV18 and TRBJ2-5; no firm D call. V lost 0 bases and J lost 1, with 3 bases in between. From germline, CDR1 is KGHSH and CDR2 LQKENI. The CDR3 has 13 residues. The CDR3 bases are TGTGCCAGCTCACCACCCGGCCAAGAGACCCAGTACTTC. Translating it yields CASSPPGQETQYF.

V gene TRBV11-2 combines with J gene TRBJ2-1; D may be TRBD1 (6 bases). The CDR3 sequence is 13 residues long. Germline lookup yields CDR1 SGHAT and CDR2 FQNNGV. Trimming cost V 5 bases and J 10 bases, with 15 bases left between them. The CDR3 nucleotides read TGTGCCAGCAGCGCCTCGACCCAGGGGGAGCAGTTCTTC. Its protein is CASSASTQGEQFF.

The chain couples TRBV5-8 to TRBJ2-4; tentatively, D is TRBD2 (7 bases). Trimming shortened V by 2 bases and J by 4 bases, and 22 bases separated the two germline ends. CDR1 is SGHTS, CDR2 YDEGEE, per germline. There are 18 residues in the CDR3. The CDR3 reads CASSLGGAKGLLKNIQYF. The CDR3 bases are TGTGCCAGCAGCTTAGGGGGGGCTAAGGGGTTGTTAAAAAACATTCAGTACTTC.